These 22 T cell receptor beta chains were all obtained from the same sample, sequenced in a study of blood T cell repertoires in COVID-19. The protocol was immunoSEQ multiplex PCR, while the TCRdb copy is restricted to in-frame clones and leaves out a portion. The sample lists roughly 70,000 clones, around three quarters seen once, with roughly 16% in the top ten. The sequencing sample was made of peripheral blood. These receptor sequences come from a human donor in a cohort sampled during active COVID-19.

The V gene is TRBV2, the J gene TRBJ2-2, with D tentatively TRBD1 (6 bases). V lost 6 bases and J 5 bases, leaving 16 bases between the germline ends. CDR3 size: 15 residues. Germline loops: CDR1 SNHLY, CDR2 FYNNEI. The CDR3 here is CASSPGAGWTGELFF. CDR3 bases: TGTGCCAGCAGCCCAGGGGCAGGATGGACCGGGGAGCTGTTTTTT.

This clone was detected only a few times. The chain carries TRBV28 and TRBJ1-5; D perhaps matches TRBD1 (5 bases). The CDR3 is 17 residues long. The V gene's germline CDR1 is MDHEN and CDR2 SYDVKM. V was shortened by 5 bases and J by 0 bases, with 17 bases between the two germline ends. The CDR3 loop is CASSPPARVRSNQPQHF. The CDR3 nucleotides are TGTGCCAGCAGTCCACCTGCCAGGGTACGTAGCAATCAGCCCCAGCATTTT.

This clone turned up a few times. The rearrangement uses TRBV7-9 and TRBJ2-2, with 7 bases aligning to TRBD2. The CDR3 sequence is 16 residues long. V shed 1 base, J shed 0 bases, and the junction held 2 bases outside the gene matches. The germline V gene has CDR1 SEHNR and CDR2 FQNEAQ (reference sequence). CDR3 nucleotides: TGTGCCAGCAGCTTAGTCGGACTAGCGAACACCGGGGAGCTGTTTTTT. It is translated as CASSLVGLANTGELFF.

The V call is TRBV27, the J call TRBJ2-7; the D gene is possibly TRBD1 (6 bases). Per the germline V gene, CDR1 is MNHEY and CDR2 is SMNVEV (reference sequence). The CDR3 spans 15 residues. Between the trimmed V and J ends, which lost 7 bases and 6 bases, there was a span of 22 bases. The CDR3 here is CASKNTGLPPSEQYF. The CDR3 nucleotides are TGTGCCAGCAAAAACACAGGGTTACCCCCTAGCGAGCAGTACTTC.

Many counts were recorded for this clone. The rearrangement uses TRBV28 and TRBJ2-2; 12 positions match TRBD2. V lost 5 bases to trimming and J lost 6 bases; unmatched junction nucleotides: 4. Looked up from germline, CDR1 is MDHEN and CDR2 is SYDVKM. The CDR3 spans 15 residues. The CDR3 sequence is CASSPPSGRAGELFF. The CDR3 DNA reads TGTGCCAGCAGTCCCCCTAGCGGGAGGGCCGGGGAGCTGTTTTTT. The whole variable domain, remainder taken from reference TRBV28 and TRBJ2-2, is DVKVTQSSRYLVKRTGEKVFLECVQDMDHENMFWYRQDPGLGLRLIYFSYDVKMKEKGDIPEGYSVSREKKERFSLILESASTNQTSMYLCASSPPSGRAGELFFGEGSRLTVL.

This clone was counted a few times. The chain has TRBV10-3 and TRBJ2-1; 13 positions agree with TRBD2. CDR1 and CDR2 from the germline V gene are ENHRY and SYGVKD. The V and J ends lost 11 bases and 0 bases, in that order; junction bases with no gene match: 13. The CDR3 has 18 amino acids. The CDR3 bases are TGTGCCTCAACAGGGGGCTGGACTAGCGGGAGCTCCTACAATGAGCAGTTCTTC. This gives the protein CASTGGWTSGSSYNEQFF.

The chain carries TRBV15 and TRBJ2-7; weak D call: TRBD2 (6 bases). This CDR3 has 17 residues. Looked up from germline, CDR1 is LNHNV and CDR2 is YYDKDF (reference sequence). The V end lost 1 base, the J end lost 3 bases, and 19 bases lay between the germline ends. The CDR3 here is CATSRVSGGPGGYEQYF. The CDR3 DNA follows: TGTGCCACCAGCAGAGTGAGTGGCGGGCCCGGGGGCTACGAGCAGTACTTC.

This clone was observed once. The rearrangement uses TRBV5-1 and TRBJ1-2; maybe TRBD1 (5 bases). The CDR3 covers 16 residues. V was cut by 0 bases and J by 4 bases, with 16 bases left in between. The germline V gene encodes CDR1 SGHRS and CDR2 YFSETQ. The CDR3 DNA sequence: TGCGCCAGCAGCTTGGCCGGAGCCCTTGGGGCCTATGGCTACACCTTC. Amino acids: CASSLAGALGAYGYTF.

At least ten counts were recorded for this clone. The rearrangement links TRBV25-1 to TRBJ2-7; D is perhaps TRBD1 (6 bases). V was clipped by 4 bases and J by 4 bases, with 14 bases between them. There are 14 residues in the CDR3. The germline gives CDR1 MGHDK, CDR2 SYGVNS. CDR3 coding DNA: TGTGCCAGCAGTGGGGGACACGGAATGTACGAGCAGTACTTC. Translation gives CASSGGHGMYEQYF.

CDR3 DNA: TGCGCCAGCCGTTTGACAGGGCTTGCGAATCAGCCCCAGCATTTT. Its protein product is CASRLTGLANQPQHF. The rearrangement links TRBV10-2 to TRBJ1-5; 7 nucleotides align to TRBD1. Per the germline V gene, CDR1 is WSHSY and CDR2 is SAAADI. CDR3 length: 15 amino acids. The V gene end was trimmed by 8 bases and the J gene end by 4 bases; junction bases not matched to a gene: 11.

This rearrangement joins TRBV15 to TRBJ2-1; 10 bases fit TRBD1. Germline V gene sequence: CDR1 LNHNV, CDR2 YYDKDF (reference sequence). V shed 0 bases and J 9 bases; nucleotides not matched to a gene: 8. The CDR3 extends over 16 amino acids. CDR3 region: CATSRDLPGQGLEQFF. The CDR3 bases are TGTGCCACCAGCAGAGATCTCCCGGGACAGGGGCTTGAGCAGTTCTTC. Together with reference TRBV15 and TRBJ2-1, the CDR3 gives the full variable domain: DAMVIQNPRYQVTQFGKPVTLSCSQTLNHNVMYWYQQKSSQAPKLLFHYYDKDFNNEADTPDNFQSRRPNTSFCFLDIRSPGLGDTAMYLCATSRDLPGQGLEQFFGPGTRLTVL.

V gene TRBV5-1 combines with J gene TRBJ2-2, with 11 bases matching TRBD2. Unmatched junction bases numbered 17, after V lost 1 base and J lost 6 bases. CDR1 SGHRS and CDR2 YFSETQ come from the germline V gene. The CDR3 consists of 20 residues. The CDR3 DNA is TGCGCCAGCAGCTTGTGGGTCGTTGGACTAGCGGGCCCCGCCGCCGGGGAGCTGTTTTTT. Protein product: CASSLWVVGLAGPAAGELFF.

The rearrangement joins TRBV28 to TRBJ2-5; 13 bases align to TRBD2. Germline CDR1 and CDR2: MDHEN and SYDVKM. This CDR3 region has 16 residues. Germline trimming cut 5 bases from V and 4 bases from J; bases unmatched to any gene: 7. The CDR3 bases are TGTGCCAGCAGTCCGCTTCGGACTAGCGGGAGAGAGACCCAGTACTTC. As protein: CASSPLRTSGRETQYF.

CDR3 in DNA: TGTGCCAGCAGCTTGGGGACTAGCCTCAATGAGCAGTTCTTC. This sequence encodes CASSLGTSLNEQFF. This chain uses TRBV5-6 with TRBJ2-1; 8 bases agree with TRBD2. Germline V gene data show CDR1 as SGHDT and CDR2 as YYEEEE. The CDR3 runs 14 residues. The V and J ends lost 0 bases and 6 bases, in that order; junction bases with no gene match: 2.

The chain carries TRBV28 and TRBJ1-5, with 7 bases lining up with TRBD1. Germline V gene data show CDR1 as MDHEN and CDR2 as SYDVKM. Trimming at V came to 6 bases and at J to 9 bases, leaving 17 bases not matched to a gene. This CDR3 contains 16 residues. This CDR3 is CASRAQGQGTERPQHF. In DNA, the CDR3 is TGTGCCAGCAGAGCCCAGGGTCAAGGGACAGAAAGGCCCCAGCATTTT.

This clone showed up just a few times. The chain joins TRBV21-1 to TRBJ1-2. TRBV21-1 is flagged as a pseudogene. The CDR3 is made up of 16 amino acids. The CDR3 loop reads CASTPGVTAGGWGYTF. The CDR3 nucleotides are TGTGCCAGCACCCCGGGGGTTACGGCCGGGGGATGGGGCTACACCTTC.

In DNA, the CDR3 is TGCGCCAGCAGCTACCCAGGGGGTAGCGGGAGCTCCTACAATGAGCAGTTCTTC. Translation: CASSYPGGSGSSYNEQFF. The J gene is TRBJ2-1, the V gene TRBV5-1, with TRBD2 identical over 9 bases. CDR1 and CDR2 from the germline V gene are SGHRS and YFSETQ. Unmatched junction bases numbered 10, after V lost 3 bases and J lost 0 bases. The CDR3 sequence is 18 residues long.

V is TRBV5-8 and J is TRBJ2-7; 12 positions match TRBD1. Germline V gene sequence: CDR1 SGHTS, CDR2 YDEGEE. After removal of 0 bases from V and 6 bases from J, the junction contained 4 bases not matched to a gene. CDR3 length: 15 amino acids. DNA for the CDR3: TGTGCCAGCAGCTTGGGGGGACAGGGGGCGGCCGAGCAGTACTTC. Translating it yields CASSLGGQGAAEQYF.

This chain connects TRBV5-1 to TRBJ2-5; 10 bases align to TRBD1. Trimming removed 5 bases from V and 5 bases from J; junction bases left unmatched: 6. CDR3 size: 14 residues. Germline CDR1 SGHRS, CDR2 YFSETQ. The CDR3 sequence is CASRRDRGTETQYF. The CDR3 DNA follows: TGCGCCAGCAGGAGGGACAGGGGTACGGAGACCCAGTACTTC.

This chain connects TRBV10-1 to TRBJ2-6; weak D call: TRBD2 (6 bases). The CDR3 covers 15 residues. V shed 6 bases and J shed 3 bases, with 12 bases lying between them. Per germline, CDR1 WNHNN and CDR2 SYGVQD (reference sequence). Here the CDR3 DNA reads TGCGCCAGCAGCGCCTCGGGGGATGGGGCCAACGTCCTGACTTTC. Protein sequence: CASSASGDGANVLTF.

The sample holds a few counts of this clone. The chain combines TRBV10-3 with TRBJ2-7; possible D gene TRBD1, 6 bases. The V end was cut by 4 bases, the J end by 5 bases, with 6 bases between. The V gene's germline CDR1 is ENHRY and CDR2 SYGVKD. This CDR3 has 11 amino acids. This CDR3 reads CAISGTDEQYF. Here the CDR3 DNA reads TGTGCCATCAGTGGGACAGACGAGCAGTACTTC.

The V gene is TRBV23-1, the J gene TRBJ2-5, with D possibly matching TRBD1 (5 bases). TRBV23-1 counts as an open reading frame of uncertain function. CDR3 length: 15 residues. Trimming cost V 2 bases and J 2 bases, with 12 bases left between them. CDR3 protein: CASSQGRGVQETQYF. In nucleotides, the CDR3 is TGCGCCAGCAGTCAAGGTAGGGGCGTTCAAGAGACCCAGTACTTC.